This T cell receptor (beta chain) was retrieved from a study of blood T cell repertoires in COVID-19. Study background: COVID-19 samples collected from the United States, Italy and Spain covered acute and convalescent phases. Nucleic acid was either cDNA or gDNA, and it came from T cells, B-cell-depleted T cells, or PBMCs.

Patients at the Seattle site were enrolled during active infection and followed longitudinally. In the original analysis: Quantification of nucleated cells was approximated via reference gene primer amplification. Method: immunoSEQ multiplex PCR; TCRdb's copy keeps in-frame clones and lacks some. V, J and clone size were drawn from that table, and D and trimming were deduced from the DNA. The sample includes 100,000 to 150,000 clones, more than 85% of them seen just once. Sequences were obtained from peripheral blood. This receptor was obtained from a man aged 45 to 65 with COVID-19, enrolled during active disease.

The CDR3 DNA reads as TGCGCCAGCAGCTTGGGAGGAGGGACTAGTAGGAATGAGCAGTTCTTC. The encoded protein is CASSLGGGTSRNEQFF. V and J are TRBV5-1 and TRBJ2-1; 8 bases are shared with TRBD2. The CDR3 is 16 amino acids. Per the germline V gene, CDR1 is SGHRS and CDR2 is YFSETQ. V lost 0 bases and J lost 7; bases outside the gene matches: 9.